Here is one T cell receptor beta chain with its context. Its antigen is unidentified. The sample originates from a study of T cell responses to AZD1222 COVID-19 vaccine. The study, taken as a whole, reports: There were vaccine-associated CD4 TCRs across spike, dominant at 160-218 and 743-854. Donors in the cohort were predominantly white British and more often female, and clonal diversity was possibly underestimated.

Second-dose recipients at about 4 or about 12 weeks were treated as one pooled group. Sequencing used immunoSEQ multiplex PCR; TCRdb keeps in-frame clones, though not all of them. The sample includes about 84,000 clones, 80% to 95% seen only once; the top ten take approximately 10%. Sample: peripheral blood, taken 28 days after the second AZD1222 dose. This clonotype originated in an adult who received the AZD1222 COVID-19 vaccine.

DNA for the CDR3: TGTGCCAGCAGTTTACTAGCGGGACACAATGAGCAGTTCTTC. As protein: CASSLLAGHNEQFF. V is TRBV28 and J is TRBJ2-1; TRBD2 aligns across 9 bases. In germline, CDR1 is MDHEN, CDR2 SYDVKM. The CDR3 consists of 14 residues. Trimming cost V 2 bases and J 5 bases; bases outside gene matches: 1.